This TCR beta chain was obtained from a study of sequential checkpoint blockade in melanoma. J was trimmed by 5 bases and V by 4 bases; bases with no gene match: 7. This CDR3 has 15 amino acids. The germline V gene has CDR1 SGDLS and CDR2 YYNGEE. Only in-frame clones appear in the TCRdb table, and some are missing; sequencing was by immunoSEQ multiplex PCR. The data hold under 40,000 clones, with nearly 90% observed a single time. The sample's treatment: randomized to nivolumab then ipilimumab (arm A) or the reverse (arm B). This clonotype was obtained from a human donor with melanoma. This specimen was CD8+ T cells sorted from blood (inferred from file names), taken from a patient given nivolumab and ipilimumab in sequence. The genes are TRBV9 and TRBJ2-1, with 9 bases identical to TRBD1. The CDR3 sequence is CASSSQRTGDNEQFF. The CDR3 region has the DNA TGTGCCAGCAGCTCACAGCGGACAGGGGACAATGAGCAGTTCTTC.